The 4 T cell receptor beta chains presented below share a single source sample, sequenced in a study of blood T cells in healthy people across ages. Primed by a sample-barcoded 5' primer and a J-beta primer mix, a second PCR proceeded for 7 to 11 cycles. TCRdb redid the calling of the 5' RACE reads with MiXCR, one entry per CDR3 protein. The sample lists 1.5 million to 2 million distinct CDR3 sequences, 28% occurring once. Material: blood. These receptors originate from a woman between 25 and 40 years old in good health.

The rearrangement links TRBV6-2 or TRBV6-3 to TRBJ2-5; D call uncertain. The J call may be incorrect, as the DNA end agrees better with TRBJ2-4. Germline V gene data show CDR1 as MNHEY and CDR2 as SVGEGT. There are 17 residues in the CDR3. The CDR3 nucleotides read TGTGCCAGCAGTTACGTGGGCACAAAAACGAGTCAAAACATTCAGTACTTC. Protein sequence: CASSYVGTKTSQNIQYF.

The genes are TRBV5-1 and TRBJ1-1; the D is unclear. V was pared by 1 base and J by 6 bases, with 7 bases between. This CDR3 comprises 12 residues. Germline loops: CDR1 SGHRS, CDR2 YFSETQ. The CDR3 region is CASSLPAPEAFF. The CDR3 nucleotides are TGCGCCAGCAGCTTGCCAGCCCCTGAAGCTTTCTTT.

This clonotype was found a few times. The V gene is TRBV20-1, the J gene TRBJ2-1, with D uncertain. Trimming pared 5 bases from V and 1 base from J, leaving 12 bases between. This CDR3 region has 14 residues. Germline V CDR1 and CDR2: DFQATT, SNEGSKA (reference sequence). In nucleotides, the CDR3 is TGCAGTGCTCGTCGTCTTGATTCCTACAATGAGCAGTTCTTC. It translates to CSARRLDSYNEQFF.

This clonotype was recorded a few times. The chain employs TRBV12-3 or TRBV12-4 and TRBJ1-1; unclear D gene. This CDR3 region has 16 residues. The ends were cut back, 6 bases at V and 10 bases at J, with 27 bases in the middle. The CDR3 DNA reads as TGTGCCAGCAGGACTTTTTCTCCCCGGAGGGATGTACGAGCTTTCTTT. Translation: CASRTFSPRRDVRAFF.